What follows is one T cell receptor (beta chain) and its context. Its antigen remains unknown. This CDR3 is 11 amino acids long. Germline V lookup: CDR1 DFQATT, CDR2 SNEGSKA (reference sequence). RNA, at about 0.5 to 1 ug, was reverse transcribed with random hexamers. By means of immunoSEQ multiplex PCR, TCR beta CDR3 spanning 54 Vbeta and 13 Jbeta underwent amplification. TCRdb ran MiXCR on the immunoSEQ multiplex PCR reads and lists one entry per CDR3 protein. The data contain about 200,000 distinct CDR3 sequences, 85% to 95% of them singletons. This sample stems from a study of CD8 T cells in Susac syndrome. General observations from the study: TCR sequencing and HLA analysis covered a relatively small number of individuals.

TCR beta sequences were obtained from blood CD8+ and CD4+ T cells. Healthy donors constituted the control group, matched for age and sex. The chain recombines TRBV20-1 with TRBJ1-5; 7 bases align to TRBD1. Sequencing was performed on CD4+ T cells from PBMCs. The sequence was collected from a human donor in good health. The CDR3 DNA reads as TGCAGCGCGACAGGGTCAAAGCCCCAGCATTTT. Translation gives CSATGSKPQHF.